What follows is one T cell receptor beta chain and its context. Its cognate antigen is unknown. The entry originates in a study of shared clonotypes between healthy human individuals. Broader study findings: In general, naive subsets displayed greater estimated richness than memory subsets did. Researchers sampled only blood; tissue repertoires likely differ.

The assay was immunoSEQ multiplex PCR, and TCRdb's table has in-frame clones only and misses some. In the table there are over 1.4 million clones, around 97% of which are singletons. Trimming stripped 11 bases from V and 3 bases from J, with 15 bases between. Per germline, CDR1 ENHRY and CDR2 SYGVKD. The CDR3 sequence is 13 residues long. The sample taken for sequencing was naive CD4+ T cells sorted from blood. The subset here: CD45RA+ positively selected. This chain connects TRBV10-3 to TRBJ2-3; possible D gene TRBD1, 5 bases. This TCR came from a man younger than 45 in good health. CDR3 DNA sequence: TGTGCCGTCGGACCCAGGGTGACAGATACGCAGTATTTT. Residues: CAVGPRVTDTQYF.